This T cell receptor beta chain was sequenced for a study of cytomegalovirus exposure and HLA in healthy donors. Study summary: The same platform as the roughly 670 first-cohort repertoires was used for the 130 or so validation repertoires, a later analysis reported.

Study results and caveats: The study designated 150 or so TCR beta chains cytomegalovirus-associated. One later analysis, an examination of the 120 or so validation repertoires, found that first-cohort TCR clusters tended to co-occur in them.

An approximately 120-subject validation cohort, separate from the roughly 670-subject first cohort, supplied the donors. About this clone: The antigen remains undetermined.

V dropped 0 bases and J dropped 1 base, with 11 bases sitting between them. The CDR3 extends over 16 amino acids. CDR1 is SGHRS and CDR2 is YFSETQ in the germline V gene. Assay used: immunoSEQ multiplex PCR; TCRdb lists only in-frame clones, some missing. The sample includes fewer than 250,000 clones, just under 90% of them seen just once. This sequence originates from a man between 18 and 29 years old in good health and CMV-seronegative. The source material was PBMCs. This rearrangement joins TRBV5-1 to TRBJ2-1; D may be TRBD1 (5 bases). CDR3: CASSLAIGASYNEQFF. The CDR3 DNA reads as TGCGCCAGCAGCTTGGCCATTGGGGCGTCCTACAATGAGCAGTTCTTC. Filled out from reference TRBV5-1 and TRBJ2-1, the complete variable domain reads KAGVTQTPRYLIKTRGQQVTLSCSPISGHRSVSWYQQTPGQGLQFLFEYFSETQRNKGNFPGRFSGRQFSNSRSEMNVSTLELGDSALYLCASSLAIGASYNEQFFGPGTRLTVL.